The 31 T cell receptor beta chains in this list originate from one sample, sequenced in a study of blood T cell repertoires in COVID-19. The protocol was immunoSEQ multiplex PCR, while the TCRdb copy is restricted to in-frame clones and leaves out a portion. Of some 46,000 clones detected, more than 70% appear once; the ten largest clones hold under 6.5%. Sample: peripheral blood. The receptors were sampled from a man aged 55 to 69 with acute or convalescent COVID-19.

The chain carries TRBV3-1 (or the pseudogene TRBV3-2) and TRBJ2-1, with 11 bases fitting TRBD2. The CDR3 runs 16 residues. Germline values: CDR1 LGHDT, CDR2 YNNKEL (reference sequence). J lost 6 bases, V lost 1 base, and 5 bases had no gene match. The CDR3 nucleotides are TGTGCCAGCAGCCAAGTTCTAGCGGGAGGCTCCAATGAGCAGTTCTTC. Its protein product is CASSQVLAGGSNEQFF.

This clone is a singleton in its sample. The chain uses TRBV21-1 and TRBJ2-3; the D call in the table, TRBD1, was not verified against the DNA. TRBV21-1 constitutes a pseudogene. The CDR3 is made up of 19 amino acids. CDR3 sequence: CASTPLLETGQAFTDTQYF. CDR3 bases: TGTGCCAGCACTCCGCTCCTTGAGACGGGACAGGCGTTCACAGATACGCAGTATTTT.

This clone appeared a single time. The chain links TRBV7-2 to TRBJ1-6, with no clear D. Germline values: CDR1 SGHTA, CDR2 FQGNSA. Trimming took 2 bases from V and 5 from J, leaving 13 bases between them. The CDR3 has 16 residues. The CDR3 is CASSLSIGEHNSPLHF. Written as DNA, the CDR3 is TGTGCCAGCAGCTTAAGTATCGGGGAGCATAATTCACCCCTCCACTTT.

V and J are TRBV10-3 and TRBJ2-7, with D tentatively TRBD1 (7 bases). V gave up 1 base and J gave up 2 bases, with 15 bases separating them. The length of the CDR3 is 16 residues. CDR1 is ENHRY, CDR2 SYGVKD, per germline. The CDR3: CAISELTGRRAYEQYF. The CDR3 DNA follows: TGTGCCATCAGTGAGTTGACAGGGCGGAGGGCCTACGAGCAGTACTTC.

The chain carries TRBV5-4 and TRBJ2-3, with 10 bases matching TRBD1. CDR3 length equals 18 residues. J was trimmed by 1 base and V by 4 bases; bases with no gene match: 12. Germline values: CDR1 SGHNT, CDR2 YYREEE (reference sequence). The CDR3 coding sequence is TGTGCCAGCAGCCGACCTTACGCCGGGACAGGGGGCACAGATACGCAGTATTTT. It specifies CASSRPYAGTGGTDTQYF. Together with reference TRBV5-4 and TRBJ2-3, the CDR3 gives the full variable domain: ETGVTQSPTHLIKTRGQQVTLRCSSQSGHNTVSWYQQALGQGPQFIFQYYREEENGRGNFPPRFSGLQFPNYSSELNVNALELDDSALYLCASSRPYAGTGGTDTQYFGPGTRLTVL.

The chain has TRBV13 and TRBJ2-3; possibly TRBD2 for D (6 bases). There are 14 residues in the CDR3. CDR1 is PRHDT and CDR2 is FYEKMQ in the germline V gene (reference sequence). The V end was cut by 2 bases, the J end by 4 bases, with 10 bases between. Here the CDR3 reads CASSLIPGADTQYF. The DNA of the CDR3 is TGTGCCAGCAGCTTAATACCGGGAGCAGATACGCAGTATTTT.

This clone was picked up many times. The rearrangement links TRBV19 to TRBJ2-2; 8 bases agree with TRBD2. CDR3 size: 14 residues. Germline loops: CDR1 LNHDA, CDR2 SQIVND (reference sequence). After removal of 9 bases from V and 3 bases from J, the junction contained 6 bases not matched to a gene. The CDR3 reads CASGRGADTGELFF. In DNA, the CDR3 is TGTGCCAGCGGGAGGGGGGCCGACACCGGGGAGCTGTTTTTT. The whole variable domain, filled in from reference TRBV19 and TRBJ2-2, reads DGGITQSPKYLFRKEGQNVTLSCEQNLNHDAMYWYRQDPGQGLRLIYYSQIVNDFQKGDIAEGYSVSREKKESFPLTVTSAQKNPTAFYLCASGRGADTGELFFGEGSRLTVL.

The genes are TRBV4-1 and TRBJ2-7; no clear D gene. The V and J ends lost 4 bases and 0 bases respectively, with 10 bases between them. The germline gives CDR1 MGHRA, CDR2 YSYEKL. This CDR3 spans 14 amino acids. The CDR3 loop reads CASSLPGRSYEQYF. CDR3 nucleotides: TGCGCCAGCAGCCTCCCGGGTCGCTCCTACGAGCAGTACTTC.

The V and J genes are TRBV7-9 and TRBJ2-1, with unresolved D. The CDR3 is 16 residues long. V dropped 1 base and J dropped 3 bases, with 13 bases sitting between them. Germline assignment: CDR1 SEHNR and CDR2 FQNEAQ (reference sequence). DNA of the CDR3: TGTGCCAGCAGCTTAGGGCTAGTTGGATACTACAATGAGCAGTTCTTC. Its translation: CASSLGLVGYYNEQFF.

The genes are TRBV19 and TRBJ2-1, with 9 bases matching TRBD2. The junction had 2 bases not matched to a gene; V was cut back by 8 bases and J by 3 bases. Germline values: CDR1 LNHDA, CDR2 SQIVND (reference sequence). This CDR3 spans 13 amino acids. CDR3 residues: CASSSGNYNEQFF. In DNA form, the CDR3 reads TGTGCCAGTTCTAGCGGGAACTACAATGAGCAGTTCTTC.

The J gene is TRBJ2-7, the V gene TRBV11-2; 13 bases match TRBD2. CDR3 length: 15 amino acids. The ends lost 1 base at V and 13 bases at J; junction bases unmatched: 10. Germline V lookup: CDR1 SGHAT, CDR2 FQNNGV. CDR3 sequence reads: CASSLGRLAGGPDYF. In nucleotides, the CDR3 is TGTGCCAGCAGCTTAGGGCGACTAGCGGGAGGACCAGACTACTTC.

The CDR3, as DNA: TGTGCCAGCAGTTTTGGGCTAGCGACCTACGAGCAGTACTTC. Its translation is CASSFGLATYEQYF. The rearrangement links TRBV28 to TRBJ2-7; possible D gene TRBD2, 6 bases. Germline assignment: CDR1 MDHEN and CDR2 SYDVKM. Trimming stripped 3 bases from V and 2 bases from J, with 11 bases between. This CDR3 contains 14 residues.

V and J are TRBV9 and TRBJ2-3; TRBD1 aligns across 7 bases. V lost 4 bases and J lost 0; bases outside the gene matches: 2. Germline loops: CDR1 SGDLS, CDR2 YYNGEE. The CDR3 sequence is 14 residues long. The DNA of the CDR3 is TGTGCCAGCAGCATGGGACAGAGCACAGATACGCAGTATTTT. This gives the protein CASSMGQSTDTQYF.

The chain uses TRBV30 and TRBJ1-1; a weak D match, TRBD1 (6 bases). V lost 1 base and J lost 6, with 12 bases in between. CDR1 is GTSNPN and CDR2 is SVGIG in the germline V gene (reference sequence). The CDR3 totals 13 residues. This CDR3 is CAWSGNRAAEAFF. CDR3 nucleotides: TGTGCCTGGAGTGGGAACAGGGCCGCTGAAGCTTTCTTT.

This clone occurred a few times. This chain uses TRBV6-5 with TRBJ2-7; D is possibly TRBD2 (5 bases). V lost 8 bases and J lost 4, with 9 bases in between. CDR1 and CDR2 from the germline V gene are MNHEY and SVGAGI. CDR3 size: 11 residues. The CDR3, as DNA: TGTGCCAGCTTTACGGGATACGAGCAGTACTTC. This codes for CASFTGYEQYF.

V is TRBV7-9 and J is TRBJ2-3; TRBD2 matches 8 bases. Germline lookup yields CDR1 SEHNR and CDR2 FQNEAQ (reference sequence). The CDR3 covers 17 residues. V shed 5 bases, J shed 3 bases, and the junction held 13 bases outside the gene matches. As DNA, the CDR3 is TGTGCCAGCAGCCCACTCTATAGCGGGATTGGAACAGATACGCAGTATTTT. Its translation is CASSPLYSGIGTDTQYF.

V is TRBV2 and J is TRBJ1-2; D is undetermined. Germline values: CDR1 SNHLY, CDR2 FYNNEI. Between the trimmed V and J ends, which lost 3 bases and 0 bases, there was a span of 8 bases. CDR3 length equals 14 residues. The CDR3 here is CASSDNQANYGYTF. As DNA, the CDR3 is TGTGCCAGCAGTGATAATCAGGCTAACTATGGCTACACCTTC.

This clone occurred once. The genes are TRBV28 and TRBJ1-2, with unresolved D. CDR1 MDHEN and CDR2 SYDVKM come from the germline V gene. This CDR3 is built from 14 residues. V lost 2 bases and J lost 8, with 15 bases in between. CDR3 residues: CASSLLSRGDGYTF. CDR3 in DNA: TGTGCCAGCAGTTTACTATCTCGGGGAGACGGCTACACCTTC.

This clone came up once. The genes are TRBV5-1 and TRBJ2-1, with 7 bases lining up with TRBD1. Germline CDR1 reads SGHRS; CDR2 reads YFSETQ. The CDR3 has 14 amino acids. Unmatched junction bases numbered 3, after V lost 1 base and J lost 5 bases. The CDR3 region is CASSLIGTDNEQFF. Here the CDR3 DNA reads TGCGCCAGCAGCTTGATAGGGACAGACAATGAGCAGTTCTTC.

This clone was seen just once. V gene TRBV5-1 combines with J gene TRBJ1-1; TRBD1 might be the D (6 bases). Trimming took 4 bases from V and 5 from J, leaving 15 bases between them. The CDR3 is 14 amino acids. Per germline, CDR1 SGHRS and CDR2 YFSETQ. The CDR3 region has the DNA TGCGCCAGCAGCCCCGGGGGGGGCGAAACTGAAGCTTTCTTT. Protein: CASSPGGGETEAFF.

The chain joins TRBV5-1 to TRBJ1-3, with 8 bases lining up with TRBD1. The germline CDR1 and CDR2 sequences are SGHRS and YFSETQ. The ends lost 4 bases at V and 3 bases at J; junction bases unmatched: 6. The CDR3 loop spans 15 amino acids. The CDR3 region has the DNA TGCGCCAGCAGCCCCGGACAGGGCATTGGAAACACCATATATTTT. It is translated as CASSPGQGIGNTIYF.

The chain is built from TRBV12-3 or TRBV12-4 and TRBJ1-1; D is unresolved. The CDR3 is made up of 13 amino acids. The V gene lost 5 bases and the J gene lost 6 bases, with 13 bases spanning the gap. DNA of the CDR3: TGTGCCAGCAGTGCTCGAAACGGGGCTGAAGCTTTCTTT. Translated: CASSARNGAEAFF.

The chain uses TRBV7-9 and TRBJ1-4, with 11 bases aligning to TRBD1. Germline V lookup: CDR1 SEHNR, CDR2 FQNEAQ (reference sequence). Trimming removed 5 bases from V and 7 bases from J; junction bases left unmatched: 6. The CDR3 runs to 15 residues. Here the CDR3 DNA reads TGTGCCAGCAGCCCCGGACAGGGGGCTGGTGAAAAACTGTTTTTT. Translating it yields CASSPGQGAGEKLFF.

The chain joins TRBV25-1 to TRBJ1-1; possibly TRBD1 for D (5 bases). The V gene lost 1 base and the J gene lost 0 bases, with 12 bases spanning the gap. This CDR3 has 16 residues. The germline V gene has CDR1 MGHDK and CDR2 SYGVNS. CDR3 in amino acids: CASSEFGAGLNTEAFF. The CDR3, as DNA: TGTGCCAGCAGTGAATTTGGGGCAGGGTTGAACACTGAAGCTTTCTTT.

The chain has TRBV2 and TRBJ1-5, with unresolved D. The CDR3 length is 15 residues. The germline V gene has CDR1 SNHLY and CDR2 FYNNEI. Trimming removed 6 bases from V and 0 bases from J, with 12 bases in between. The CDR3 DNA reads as TGTGCCAGCAGACCCGGGATTTATAGCAATCAGCCCCAGCATTTT. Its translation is CASRPGIYSNQPQHF. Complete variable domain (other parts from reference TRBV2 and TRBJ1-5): EPEVTQTPSHQVTQMGQEVILRCVPISNHLYFYWYRQILGQKVEFLVSFYNNEISEKSEIFDDQFSVERPDGSNFTLKIRSTKLEDSAMYFCASRPGIYSNQPQHFGDGTRLSIL.

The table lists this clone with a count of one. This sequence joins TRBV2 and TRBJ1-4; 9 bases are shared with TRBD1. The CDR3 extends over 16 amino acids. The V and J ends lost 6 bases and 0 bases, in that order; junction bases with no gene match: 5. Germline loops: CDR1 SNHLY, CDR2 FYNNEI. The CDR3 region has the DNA TGTGCCAGCAGCGGACAGGGGAGGCCAACTAATGAAAAACTGTTTTTT. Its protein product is CASSGQGRPTNEKLFF.

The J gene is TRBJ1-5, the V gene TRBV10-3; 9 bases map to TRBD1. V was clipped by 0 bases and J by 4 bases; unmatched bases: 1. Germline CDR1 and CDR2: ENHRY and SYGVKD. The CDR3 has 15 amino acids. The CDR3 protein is CAISESGQGNQPQHF. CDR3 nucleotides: TGTGCCATCAGTGAGTCGGGACAGGGAAATCAGCCCCAGCATTTT.

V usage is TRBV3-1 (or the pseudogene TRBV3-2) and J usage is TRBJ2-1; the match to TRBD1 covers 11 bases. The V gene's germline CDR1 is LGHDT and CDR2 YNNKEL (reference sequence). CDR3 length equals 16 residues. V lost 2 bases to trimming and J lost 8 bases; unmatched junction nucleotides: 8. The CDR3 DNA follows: TGTGCCAGCAGCCAATTAGCCGGGACAGGGGGACATGAGCAGTTCTTC. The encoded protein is CASSQLAGTGGHEQFF.

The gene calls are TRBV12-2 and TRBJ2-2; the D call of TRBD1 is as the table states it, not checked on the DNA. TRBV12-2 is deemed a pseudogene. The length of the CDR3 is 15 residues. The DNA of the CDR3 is TGTGCAAGTCGCTTAGCACAGGGGGATCCCGGGGAGCTGTTTTTT. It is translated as CASRLAQGDPGELFF.

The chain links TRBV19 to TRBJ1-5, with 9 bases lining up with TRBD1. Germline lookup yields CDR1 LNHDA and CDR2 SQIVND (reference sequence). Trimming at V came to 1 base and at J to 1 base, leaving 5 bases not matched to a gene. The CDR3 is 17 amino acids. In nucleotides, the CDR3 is TGTGCCAGTAGTATAGCCACGACAGGGGGAAGCAATCAGCCCCAGCATTTT. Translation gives CASSIATTGGSNQPQHF. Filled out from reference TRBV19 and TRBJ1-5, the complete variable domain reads DGGITQSPKYLFRKEGQNVTLSCEQNLNHDAMYWYRQDPGQGLRLIYYSQIVNDFQKGDIAEGYSVSREKKESFPLTVTSAQKNPTAFYLCASSIATTGGSNQPQHFGDGTRLSIL.

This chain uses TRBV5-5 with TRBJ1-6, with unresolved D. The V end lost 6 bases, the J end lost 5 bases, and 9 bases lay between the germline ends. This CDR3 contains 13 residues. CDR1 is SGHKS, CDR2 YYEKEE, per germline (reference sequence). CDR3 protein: CASISGDNSPLHF. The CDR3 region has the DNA TGTGCCAGCATCTCCGGGGATAATTCACCCCTCCACTTT.